Listed below are T cell receptor beta chains from one sample, sequenced in a study of relationships among human T cell subsets. MiXCR was run by TCRdb on the multiplex PCR reads, yielding one entry per CDR3 protein. This sample carries over 14,000 distinct CDR3 sequences, about 56% of them seen once, and the ten largest clones take around 30%. Input material: total T cells sorted from blood. These receptors originate from a man in his forties in good health. The CDR3 runs from the conserved cysteine through the conserved F or W. Fields, in order: J gene, clone size, D gene, V gene, CDR3 DNA, CDR3 protein. D genes are given only for firm matches. Clone size is given for some rows only: seen once, a few or many times, or a class if the clone is expanded.

j_call: TRBJ2-7; clone_size: NA; d_call: NA; v_call: TRBV5-6; cdr3_nt: TGTGCCAGCAGCTTCCAGGGGTCCCCCTACGAGCAGTACTTC; cdr3_aa: CASSFQGSPYEQYF
j_call: TRBJ2-7; clone_size: NA; d_call: TRBD2; v_call: TRBV10-3; cdr3_nt: TGTGCCATCAGTGGGGAGGGGACTAGCTCCTCCGAGCAGTACTTC; cdr3_aa: CAISGEGTSSSEQYF
j_call: TRBJ1-1; clone_size: few; d_call: NA; v_call: TRBV12-3/TRBV12-4; cdr3_nt: TGTGCCAGCAGTTTTATGGCTCAGGCTGAAGCTTTCTTT; cdr3_aa: CASSFMAQAEAFF
j_call: TRBJ2-1; clone_size: once; d_call: TRBD2; v_call: TRBV6-4; cdr3_nt: TGTGCCAGCAGTTCGTGGACTAGCGGGAACAATGAGCAGTTCTTC; cdr3_aa: CASSSWTSGNNEQFF
j_call: TRBJ2-1; clone_size: NA; d_call: NA; v_call: TRBV7-3; cdr3_nt: TGTGCCAGCAGCAAGCCGACGGGTTCCTACAATGAGCAGTTCTTC; cdr3_aa: CASSKPTGSYNEQFF
j_call: TRBJ1-2; clone_size: NA; d_call: NA; v_call: TRBV21-1; cdr3_nt: TGTGCCAGCAGGACCTTTTGCGACTATGGCTACACCTTC; cdr3_aa: CASRTFCDYGYTF
j_call: TRBJ1-5; clone_size: NA; d_call: NA; v_call: TRBV28; cdr3_nt: TGTGCCAGCTATTCCCGGGAGGGCAATCAGCCCCAGCATTTT; cdr3_aa: CASYSREGNQPQHF
j_call: TRBJ1-5; clone_size: NA; d_call: NA; v_call: TRBV27; cdr3_nt: TGTGCCATCGCGGGAGGCCGAGGGCCCCAGCATTTT; cdr3_aa: CAIAGGRGPQHF
j_call: TRBJ2-1; clone_size: NA; d_call: NA; v_call: TRBV20-1; cdr3_nt: TGCAGTGCTATGGGGGACAATGAGCAGTTCTTC; cdr3_aa: CSAMGDNEQFF
j_call: TRBJ1-3; clone_size: NA; d_call: TRBD1; v_call: TRBV6-4; cdr3_nt: TGTGCCATCTCCGGGACAGCCGGGTCGGGAAACACCATATATTTT; cdr3_aa: CAISGTAGSGNTIYF
j_call: TRBJ2-1; clone_size: NA; d_call: NA; v_call: TRBV5-1; cdr3_nt: TGCGCCAGCAGCTTGACCCTAGTCGATGAGCAGTTCTTC; cdr3_aa: CASSLTLVDEQFF
j_call: TRBJ2-7; clone_size: once; d_call: NA; v_call: TRBV27; cdr3_nt: TGTGCCAGCAGTTTATCACAGGTTGACTACGAGCAGTACTTC; cdr3_aa: CASSLSQVDYEQYF
j_call: TRBJ1-1; clone_size: few; d_call: NA; v_call: TRBV30; cdr3_nt: TGTGCCTGTTACAGGGCAACCTCGACGGCTTTCTTT; cdr3_aa: CACYRATSTAFF
j_call: TRBJ2-1; clone_size: few; d_call: TRBD1; v_call: TRBV7-9; cdr3_nt: TGTGCCAGCAGCTTAAGGACAGGGTCCTACAATGAGCAGTTCTTC; cdr3_aa: CASSLRTGSYNEQFF
j_call: TRBJ1-5; clone_size: few; d_call: NA; v_call: TRBV10-3; cdr3_nt: TGTGCCATCAGTGAGGCACAGAATCAGCCCCAGCATTTT; cdr3_aa: CAISEAQNQPQHF
j_call: TRBJ2-3; clone_size: NA; d_call: TRBD2; v_call: TRBV12-3/TRBV12-4; cdr3_nt: TGTGCCAGCGATTTAGCGGGAGGGACAGATACGCAGTATTTT; cdr3_aa: CASDLAGGTDTQYF
j_call: TRBJ1-1; clone_size: NA; d_call: NA; v_call: TRBV28; cdr3_nt: TGTGCCAGCAGTTCATACCGGGAAGCTTTCTTT; cdr3_aa: CASSSYREAFF
j_call: TRBJ2-3; clone_size: NA; d_call: TRBD2; v_call: TRBV14; cdr3_nt: TGTGCCAGCAGCCAGATAGCGGGGGGCCAGCTTTATTTT; cdr3_aa: CASSQIAGGQLYF
j_call: TRBJ2-2; clone_size: few; d_call: NA; v_call: TRBV11-3; cdr3_nt: TGTGCCAGCAGCTTACCGGGGACCGGGGAGCTGTTTTTT; cdr3_aa: CASSLPGTGELFF
j_call: TRBJ2-1; clone_size: NA; d_call: NA; v_call: TRBV29-1; cdr3_nt: TGCAGCGTTGGGGATGAGCAGTTCTTC; cdr3_aa: CSVGDEQFF
j_call: TRBJ2-1; clone_size: NA; d_call: NA; v_call: TRBV5-1; cdr3_nt: TGCGCCAGCAGCTTAGGAGACCCACGCGGTGAGCAGTTCTTC; cdr3_aa: CASSLGDPRGEQFF
j_call: TRBJ1-1; clone_size: NA; d_call: NA; v_call: TRBV29-1; cdr3_nt: TGCAGCGTTGAAGGAAGTCTTCCATCTGAAGCTTTCTTT; cdr3_aa: CSVEGSLPSEAFF
j_call: TRBJ1-2; clone_size: NA; d_call: NA; v_call: TRBV2; cdr3_nt: TGTGCCAGCTTGCGGTCCGGCTATGGCTACACCTTC; cdr3_aa: CASLRSGYGYTF
j_call: TRBJ2-3; clone_size: NA; d_call: NA; v_call: TRBV2; cdr3_nt: TGTGCCAGTAGTGAGAGGTATGGCACAGATACGCAGTATTTT; cdr3_aa: CASSERYGTDTQYF
j_call: TRBJ2-7; clone_size: few; d_call: NA; v_call: TRBV20-1; cdr3_nt: TGCAGTGCTAGAGATGGGGGAGCTAGCGTATACTCCTACGAGCAGTACTTC; cdr3_aa: CSARDGGASVYSYEQYF
j_call: TRBJ2-1; clone_size: NA; d_call: TRBD2; v_call: TRBV7-9; cdr3_nt: TGTGCCAGCAGCTCGGGACTAGCGGGTGAGCAGTTCTTC; cdr3_aa: CASSSGLAGEQFF
j_call: TRBJ2-5; clone_size: NA; d_call: TRBD2; v_call: TRBV4-1; cdr3_nt: TGCGTCAGCAGCCCCACTAGCGAGGGCCGTACCCAGTACTTC; cdr3_aa: CVSSPTSEGRTQYF
j_call: TRBJ2-7; clone_size: NA; d_call: NA; v_call: TRBV20-1; cdr3_nt: TGCAGTGCTCCGGGACTTACCCCCTACGAGCAGTACTTC; cdr3_aa: CSAPGLTPYEQYF
j_call: TRBJ2-3; clone_size: NA; d_call: NA; v_call: TRBV20-1; cdr3_nt: TGCAGTGCTAGACCGGGTACGCAGTATTTT; cdr3_aa: CSARPGTQYF
j_call: TRBJ1-1; clone_size: few; d_call: TRBD1; v_call: TRBV12-3/TRBV12-4; cdr3_nt: TGTGCCACTGCGGAGGGGGCGGCTGAAGCTTTCTTT; cdr3_aa: CATAEGAAEAFF
j_call: TRBJ1-1; clone_size: NA; d_call: NA; v_call: TRBV11-2; cdr3_nt: TGTGCCAGCAGCTTAGGGTCCAATATTCAGGCTTTCTTT; cdr3_aa: CASSLGSNIQAFF
j_call: TRBJ2-7; clone_size: NA; d_call: NA; v_call: TRBV2; cdr3_nt: TGTGCCAGCAGTGATCGGTGGGGCTTCGAGCAGTACTTC; cdr3_aa: CASSDRWGFEQYF
j_call: TRBJ2-7; clone_size: NA; d_call: TRBD1; v_call: TRBV25-1; cdr3_nt: TGTGCCAGCAGTGCTCCTCCGGGACAGGGTATGGGCGAGCAGTACTTC; cdr3_aa: CASSAPPGQGMGEQYF
j_call: TRBJ2-7; clone_size: NA; d_call: TRBD2; v_call: TRBV11-1; cdr3_nt: TGTGCCAGCAGCTCGCGGGGGTTATCGCCCGAGCAGTACTTC; cdr3_aa: CASSSRGLSPEQYF
j_call: TRBJ2-3; clone_size: NA; d_call: TRBD1; v_call: TRBV4-1; cdr3_nt: TGCGCCAGCAGCTTCGGGACAGGGGGCGGCACAGATACGCAGTATTTT; cdr3_aa: CASSFGTGGGTDTQYF
j_call: TRBJ2-5; clone_size: NA; d_call: NA; v_call: TRBV20-1; cdr3_nt: TGCAGTGCTAGCGTCGGCGTGGACCTAGAGACCCAGTACTTC; cdr3_aa: CSASVGVDLETQYF
j_call: TRBJ2-6; clone_size: NA; d_call: NA; v_call: TRBV11-2; cdr3_nt: TGTGCCAGCAGCCCCCGACAAATCTCTGGGGCCAACGTCCTGACTTTC; cdr3_aa: CASSPRQISGANVLTF
j_call: TRBJ2-3; clone_size: few; d_call: NA; v_call: TRBV2; cdr3_nt: TGTGCCAGCAGTCTCGGGCCAGATACGCAGTATTTT; cdr3_aa: CASSLGPDTQYF
j_call: TRBJ2-7; clone_size: NA; d_call: NA; v_call: TRBV11-2; cdr3_nt: TGTGCCAGCAGTCGCCCGGGACAAAGCTCCTACGAGCAGTACTTC; cdr3_aa: CASSRPGQSSYEQYF
j_call: TRBJ1-5; clone_size: few; d_call: NA; v_call: TRBV28; cdr3_nt: TGTGCCAGCAGTTTAGAGGCGGACAGAAGCAATCAGCCCCAGCATTTT; cdr3_aa: CASSLEADRSNQPQHF
j_call: TRBJ2-3; clone_size: few; d_call: NA; v_call: TRBV18; cdr3_nt: TGTGCCAGCTCACCACCTGGCGATACGCAGTATTTT; cdr3_aa: CASSPPGDTQYF
j_call: TRBJ2-3; clone_size: NA; d_call: NA; v_call: TRBV2; cdr3_nt: TGTGCCAGCAGTGGTCAGGTTAGCACAGATACGCAGTATTTT; cdr3_aa: CASSGQVSTDTQYF
j_call: TRBJ2-3; clone_size: once; d_call: NA; v_call: TRBV28; cdr3_nt: TGTGCCAGCAGTTCGGGACAACATACGCAGTATTTT; cdr3_aa: CASSSGQHTQYF
j_call: TRBJ2-7; clone_size: NA; d_call: TRBD1; v_call: TRBV11-2; cdr3_nt: TGTGCCAGCAGCTTATTGAAGGGGGCATACGAGCAGTACTTC; cdr3_aa: CASSLLKGAYEQYF
j_call: TRBJ1-3; clone_size: NA; d_call: NA; v_call: TRBV27; cdr3_nt: TGTGCCAGCAGTGATCAGGGAACCACTGGAAACACCATATATTTT; cdr3_aa: CASSDQGTTGNTIYF
j_call: TRBJ1-2; clone_size: few; d_call: NA; v_call: TRBV7-9; cdr3_nt: TGTGCCAGCAGCTTACAGGGAATCAATAACTATGGCTACACCTTC; cdr3_aa: CASSLQGINNYGYTF
j_call: TRBJ1-1; clone_size: NA; d_call: NA; v_call: TRBV19; cdr3_nt: TGTGCCAGTAGTATTGAAAGGGGATCAGAAGCTTTCTTT; cdr3_aa: CASSIERGSEAFF
j_call: TRBJ2-1; clone_size: NA; d_call: TRBD1; v_call: TRBV7-9; cdr3_nt: TGTGCCAGCAGCTCGACCCGGGACAGCTCCTACAATGAGCAGTTCTTC; cdr3_aa: CASSSTRDSSYNEQFF